These 5 T cell receptor beta chains were sequenced from one sample in a study of T cell repertoires in cytomegalovirus infection. These receptors' antigens are unknown. Via MiXCR, TCRdb re-called the reads, giving one row per CDR3 protein. The sample consists of some 920,000 distinct CDR3 sequences, roughly a third of them appearing once. This specimen consisted of cultured CD8+ T cells from PBMCs, obtained from culture after CMV antigen stimulation. These receptors were collected from a human donor in good health (CMV status not recorded). Some clones in this sample may be carry-over from other donors' samples.

This sequence joins TRBV7-9 and TRBJ1-2; TRBD1 is a possible D gene (5 bases). Trimming pared 1 base from V and 7 bases from J, leaving 19 bases between. Germline CDR1 reads SEHNR; CDR2 reads FQNEAQ (reference sequence). This CDR3 comprises 16 residues. The CDR3 DNA is TGTGCCAGCAGCTTAGGCTCTGAGGGCAGGGTTGGTGGCTACACCTTC. This encodes CASSLGSEGRVGGYTF.

This CDR3 reads CASSLGVGANVLTF. For the CDR3, the DNA is TGTGCCAGCAGCTTGGGGGTTGGGGCCAACGTCCTGACTTTC. This chain connects TRBV5-5 to TRBJ2-6; D remains unclear. The CDR3 is 14 residues long. The ends were cut back, 0 bases at V and 3 bases at J, with 4 bases in the middle. The V gene's germline CDR1 is SGHKS and CDR2 YYEKEE (reference sequence). The entire variable domain, with the rest obtained from reference TRBV5-5 and TRBJ2-6, is as follows: DAGVTQSPTHLIKTRGQQVTLRCSPISGHKSVSWYQQVLGQGPQFIFQYYEKEERGRGNFPDRFSARQFPNYSSELNVNALLLGDSALYLCASSLGVGANVLTFGAGSRLTVL.

The chain carries TRBV15 and TRBJ2-3, with D maybe TRBD1 (6 bases). Trimming took off 1 base at V and 0 bases at J, with 20 bases between the two ends. In germline, CDR1 is LNHNV, CDR2 YYDKDF (reference sequence). The length of the CDR3 is 19 residues. CDR3 bases: TGTGCCACCAGCAGAGGCAGGGGCAGGCCCTCAAGAAGCACAGATACGCAGTATTTT. It encodes CATSRGRGRPSRSTDTQYF. Complete variable domain (other parts from reference TRBV15 and TRBJ2-3): DAMVIQNPRYQVTQFGKPVTLSCSQTLNHNVMYWYQQKSSQAPKLLFHYYDKDFNNEADTPDNFQSRRPNTSFCFLDIRSPGLGDTAMYLCATSRGRGRPSRSTDTQYFGPGTRLTVL.

This chain uses TRBV7-2 with TRBJ1-3; the match to TRBD1 covers 8 bases. CDR1 SGHTA and CDR2 FQGNSA come from the germline V gene. The trim removed 8 bases at V and 7 bases at J, leaving 16 bases unmatched. The CDR3 loop spans 16 amino acids. CDR3 bases: TGTGCCAGCGCTAAAGGTTGGGGACAGGTGCGGAACACCATATATTTT. Translation: CASAKGWGQVRNTIYF.

Only a few counts were recorded for this clonotype. The chain is built from TRBV2 and TRBJ2-7; 9 positions match TRBD2. The J segment lost 3 bases and the V segment lost 2 bases, leaving 14 bases of the junction unmatched. The CDR3 spans 18 residues. Germline V gene sequence: CDR1 SNHLY, CDR2 FYNNEI. The CDR3 region has the DNA TGTGCCAGCAGTGAATCAGGGCGCGGTAGCGGGGGATACTACGAGCAGTACTTC. It yields the protein CASSESGRGSGGYYEQYF.